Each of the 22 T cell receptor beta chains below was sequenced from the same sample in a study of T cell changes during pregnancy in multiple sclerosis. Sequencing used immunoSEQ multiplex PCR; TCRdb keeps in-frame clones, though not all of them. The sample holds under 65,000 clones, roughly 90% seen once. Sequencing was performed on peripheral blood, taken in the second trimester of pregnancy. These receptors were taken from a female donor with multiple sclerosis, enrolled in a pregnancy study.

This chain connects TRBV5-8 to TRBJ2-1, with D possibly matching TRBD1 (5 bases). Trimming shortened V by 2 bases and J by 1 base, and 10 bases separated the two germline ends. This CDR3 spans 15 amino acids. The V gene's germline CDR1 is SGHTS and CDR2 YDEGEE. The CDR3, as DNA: TGTGCCAGCAGCTTCGCAGGGATGTCCTACAATGAGCAGTTCTTC. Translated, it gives CASSFAGMSYNEQFF.

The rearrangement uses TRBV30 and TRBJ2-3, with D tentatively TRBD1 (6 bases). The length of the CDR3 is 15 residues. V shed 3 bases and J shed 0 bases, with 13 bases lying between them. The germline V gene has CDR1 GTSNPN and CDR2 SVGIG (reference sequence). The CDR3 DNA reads TGTGCCTGGAGACGGACAGCTTCTAGCACAGATACGCAGTATTTT. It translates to CAWRRTASSTDTQYF.

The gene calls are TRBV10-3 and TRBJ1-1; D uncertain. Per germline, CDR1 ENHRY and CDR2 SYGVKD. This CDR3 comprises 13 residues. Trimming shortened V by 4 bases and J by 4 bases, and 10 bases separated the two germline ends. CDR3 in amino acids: CAISARGITEAFF. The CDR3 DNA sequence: TGTGCCATCAGTGCCCGGGGTATCACTGAAGCTTTCTTT.

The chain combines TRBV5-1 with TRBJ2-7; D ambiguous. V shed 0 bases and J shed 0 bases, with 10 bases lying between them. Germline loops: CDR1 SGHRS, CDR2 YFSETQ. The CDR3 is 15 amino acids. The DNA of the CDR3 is TGCGCCAGCAGCTTGGTGCCAGGCCTCTCCTACGAGCAGTACTTC. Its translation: CASSLVPGLSYEQYF.

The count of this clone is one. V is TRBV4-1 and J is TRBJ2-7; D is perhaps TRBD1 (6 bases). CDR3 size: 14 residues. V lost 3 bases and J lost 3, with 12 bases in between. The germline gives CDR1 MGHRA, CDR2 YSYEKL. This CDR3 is CASSHLTGIYEQYF. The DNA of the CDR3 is TGCGCCAGCAGCCACCTGACAGGAATCTACGAGCAGTACTTC.

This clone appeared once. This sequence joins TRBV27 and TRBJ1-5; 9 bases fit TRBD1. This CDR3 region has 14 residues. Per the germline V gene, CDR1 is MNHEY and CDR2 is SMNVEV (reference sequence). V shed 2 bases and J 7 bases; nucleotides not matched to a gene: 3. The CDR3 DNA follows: TGTGCCAGCAGTTTAAGACAGGGGGGCCAGCCCCAGCATTTT. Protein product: CASSLRQGGQPQHF.

CDR3 DNA: TGTGCCAGCAGCTCCCCCGGGAACACTGAAGCTTTCTTT. It is translated as CASSSPGNTEAFF. The rearrangement links TRBV11-3 to TRBJ1-1; D is undetermined. The germline V gene has CDR1 SGHNT and CDR2 YENEEA. V lost 4 bases to trimming and J lost 1 base, with 7 bases between them. There are 13 residues in the CDR3.

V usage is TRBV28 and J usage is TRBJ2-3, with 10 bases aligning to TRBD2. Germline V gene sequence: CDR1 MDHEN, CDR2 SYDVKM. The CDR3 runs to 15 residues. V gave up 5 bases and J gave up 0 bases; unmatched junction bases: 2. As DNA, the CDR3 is TGTGCCAGCAGTACTAGCGGGATTAGCACAGATACGCAGTATTTT. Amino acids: CASSTSGISTDTQYF.

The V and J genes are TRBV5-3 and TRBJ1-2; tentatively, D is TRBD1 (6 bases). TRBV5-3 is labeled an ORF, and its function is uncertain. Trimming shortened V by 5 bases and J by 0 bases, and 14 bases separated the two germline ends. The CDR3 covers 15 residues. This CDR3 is CARRPGQTANYGYTF. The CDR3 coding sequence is TGTGCCAGAAGGCCGGGACAAACAGCTAACTATGGCTACACCTTC.

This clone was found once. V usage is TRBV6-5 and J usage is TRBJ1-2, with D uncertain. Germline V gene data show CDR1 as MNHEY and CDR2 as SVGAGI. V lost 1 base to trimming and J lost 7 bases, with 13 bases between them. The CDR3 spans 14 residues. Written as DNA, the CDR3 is TGTGCCAGCAGTTACTGGAGGGTCCGGGGTGGCTACACCTTC. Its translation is CASSYWRVRGGYTF.

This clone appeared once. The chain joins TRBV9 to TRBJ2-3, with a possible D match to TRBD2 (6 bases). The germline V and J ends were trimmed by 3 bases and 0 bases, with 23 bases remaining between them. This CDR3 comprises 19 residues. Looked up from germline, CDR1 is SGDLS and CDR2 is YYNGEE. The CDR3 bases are TGTGCCAGCAGCGATCTGGGGCTAGTGGAGGGCTCTAGCACAGATACGCAGTATTTT. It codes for CASSDLGLVEGSSTDTQYF.

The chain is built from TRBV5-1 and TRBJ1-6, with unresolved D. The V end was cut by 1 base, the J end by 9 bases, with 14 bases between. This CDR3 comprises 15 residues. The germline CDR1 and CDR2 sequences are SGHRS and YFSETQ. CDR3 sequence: CASSLLGGRGSPLHF. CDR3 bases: TGCGCCAGCAGCTTGTTGGGCGGACGGGGTTCACCCCTCCACTTT.

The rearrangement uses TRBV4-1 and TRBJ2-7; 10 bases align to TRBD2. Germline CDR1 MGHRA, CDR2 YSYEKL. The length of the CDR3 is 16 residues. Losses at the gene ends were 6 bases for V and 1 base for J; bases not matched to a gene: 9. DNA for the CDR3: TGCGCCAGCAGTCGCGGACTAGCGGAGATGTCCTACGAGCAGTACTTC. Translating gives CASSRGLAEMSYEQYF.

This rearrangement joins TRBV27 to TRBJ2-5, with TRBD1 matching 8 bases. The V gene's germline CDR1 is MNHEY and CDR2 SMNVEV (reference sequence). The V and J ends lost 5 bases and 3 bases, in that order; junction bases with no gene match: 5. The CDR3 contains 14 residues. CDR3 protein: CASSIGQGKETQYF. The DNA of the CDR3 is TGTGCCAGCAGTATCGGACAGGGAAAAGAGACCCAGTACTTC.

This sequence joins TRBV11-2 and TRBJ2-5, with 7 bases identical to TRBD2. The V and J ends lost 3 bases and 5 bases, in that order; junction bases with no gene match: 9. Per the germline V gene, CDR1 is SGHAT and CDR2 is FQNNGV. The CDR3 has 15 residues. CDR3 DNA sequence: TGTGCCAGCAGCTTTAGGAGGGAGGGAGGGGAGACCCAGTACTTC. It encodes CASSFRREGGETQYF.

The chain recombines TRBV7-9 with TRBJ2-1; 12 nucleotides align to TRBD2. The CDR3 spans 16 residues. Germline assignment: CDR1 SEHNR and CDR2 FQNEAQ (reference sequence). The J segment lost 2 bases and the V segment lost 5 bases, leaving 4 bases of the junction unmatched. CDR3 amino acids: CASSLRLAGAYNEQFF. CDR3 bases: TGTGCCAGCAGCCTGAGACTAGCGGGAGCCTACAATGAGCAGTTCTTC.

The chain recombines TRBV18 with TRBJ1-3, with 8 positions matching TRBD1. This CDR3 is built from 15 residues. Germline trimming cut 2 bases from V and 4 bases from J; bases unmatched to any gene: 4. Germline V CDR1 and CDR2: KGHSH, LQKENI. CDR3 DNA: TGTGCCAGCTCACCATCAGGGGGCAAAGGAAACACCATATATTTT. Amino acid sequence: CASSPSGGKGNTIYF.

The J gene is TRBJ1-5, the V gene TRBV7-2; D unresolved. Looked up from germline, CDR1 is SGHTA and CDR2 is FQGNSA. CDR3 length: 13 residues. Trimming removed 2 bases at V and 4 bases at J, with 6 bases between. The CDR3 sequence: CASSLRGNQPQHF. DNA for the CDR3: TGTGCCAGCAGCTTACGGGGTAATCAGCCCCAGCATTTT.

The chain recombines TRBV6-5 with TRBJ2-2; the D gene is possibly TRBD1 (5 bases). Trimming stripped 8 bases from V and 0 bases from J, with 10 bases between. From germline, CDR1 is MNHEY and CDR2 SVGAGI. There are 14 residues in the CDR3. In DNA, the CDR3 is TGTGCCAGCCGTAGGGGCCCGAACACCGGGGAGCTGTTTTTT. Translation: CASRRGPNTGELFF.

Written as DNA, the CDR3 is TGTGCCAGCAGTTTTTTGGGCCACGAGCAGTACTTC. Translated: CASSFLGHEQYF. The V call is TRBV27, the J call TRBJ2-7; D not certain. Trimming removed 3 bases at V and 5 bases at J, with 8 bases between. The CDR3 sequence is 12 residues long. CDR1 and CDR2 from the germline V gene are MNHEY and SMNVEV (reference sequence).

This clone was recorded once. Written as DNA, the CDR3 is TGCGCCAGCAGCTTGGTTCCAGGAGACTACTACGAGCAGTACTTC. Translated, it gives CASSLVPGDYYEQYF. The chain uses TRBV5-1 and TRBJ2-7; tentatively, D is TRBD2 (5 bases). Germline V lookup: CDR1 SGHRS, CDR2 YFSETQ. The CDR3 length is 15 residues. Trimming left V 0 bases short and J 3 bases short, with 13 bases between.

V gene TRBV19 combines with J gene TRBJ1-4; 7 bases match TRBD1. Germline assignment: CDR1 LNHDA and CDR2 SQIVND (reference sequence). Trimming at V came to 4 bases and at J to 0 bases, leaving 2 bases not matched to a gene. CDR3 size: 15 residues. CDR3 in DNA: TGTGCCAGTAGTAAGGGGACAGCAACTAATGAAAAACTGTTTTTT. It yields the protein CASSKGTATNEKLFF.